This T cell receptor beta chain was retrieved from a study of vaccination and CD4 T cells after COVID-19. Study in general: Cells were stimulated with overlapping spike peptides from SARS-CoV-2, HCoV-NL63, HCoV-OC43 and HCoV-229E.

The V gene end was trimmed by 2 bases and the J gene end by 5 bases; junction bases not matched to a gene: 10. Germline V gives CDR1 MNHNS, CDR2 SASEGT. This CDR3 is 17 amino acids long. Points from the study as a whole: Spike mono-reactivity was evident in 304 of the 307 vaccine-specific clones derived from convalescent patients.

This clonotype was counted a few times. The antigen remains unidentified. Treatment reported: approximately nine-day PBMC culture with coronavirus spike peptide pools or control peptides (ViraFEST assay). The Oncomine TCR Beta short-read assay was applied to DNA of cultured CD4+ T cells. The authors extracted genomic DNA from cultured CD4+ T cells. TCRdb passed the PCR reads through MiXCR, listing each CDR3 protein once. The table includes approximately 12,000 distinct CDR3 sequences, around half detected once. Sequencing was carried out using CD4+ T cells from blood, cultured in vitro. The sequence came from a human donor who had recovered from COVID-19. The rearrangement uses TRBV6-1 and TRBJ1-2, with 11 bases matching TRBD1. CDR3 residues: CASSERRDGTGGYGYTF. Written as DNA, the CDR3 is TGTGCCAGCAGTGAAAGGAGAGATGGGACAGGGGGATATGGCTACACCTTC.